Shown below are 14 T cell receptor beta chains from a single sample sequenced in a study of T cell clones after liver transplantation. Assay: immunoSEQ multiplex PCR; the TCRdb copy retains only in-frame clones and omits some. The sample lists about 75,000 clones; around four fifths were seen once. This specimen was CD4+ T cells from blood, taken 48 months after liver transplant. The origin of the receptors is a human patient who received a liver transplant. The graft donor may account for some of the T cells.

A single count supports this clone. The V and J genes are TRBV28 and TRBJ2-7; 8 bases are a match to TRBD2. V was clipped by 6 bases and J by 6 bases; unmatched bases: 10. The CDR3 extends over 14 amino acids. Germline values: CDR1 MDHEN, CDR2 SYDVKM. The CDR3 loop reads CASSPGGARGEQYF. The DNA of the CDR3 is TGTGCCAGCAGCCCCGGGGGGGCCAGGGGCGAGCAGTACTTC.

This rearrangement joins TRBV7-9 to TRBJ2-5, with TRBD2 matching over 7 bases. Germline V gene lookup returns CDR1 SEHNR and CDR2 FQNEAQ (reference sequence). The CDR3 runs 14 residues. V shed 6 bases, J shed 1 base, and the junction held 5 bases outside the gene matches. The CDR3 DNA reads as TGTGCCAGCAGTAGGGCTAGCGGCCAAGAGACCCAGTACTTC. Translated, it gives CASSRASGQETQYF. Complete variable domain (other parts from reference TRBV7-9 and TRBJ2-5): DTGVSQNPRHKITKRGQNVTFRCDPISEHNRLYWYRQTLGQGPEFLTYFQNEAQLEKSRLLSDRFSAERPKGSFSTLEIQRTEQGDSAMYLCASSRASGQETQYFGPGTRLLVL.

On this clone itself: The germline gene is not matched at one end of the junction; a read error may be the cause. This chain connects TRBV19 to TRBJ1-3, with D perhaps TRBD1 (5 bases). CDR1 LNHDA and CDR2 SQIVND come from the germline V gene (reference sequence). The CDR3 has 15 amino acids. The CDR3 loop reads CAGRETGSSGNTIYF. CDR3 DNA: TGTGCCGGTAGGGAAACAGGCAGCTCTGGAAACACCATATATTTT.

The chain has TRBV7-3 and TRBJ2-1, with D possibly matching TRBD2 (5 bases). Germline V CDR1 and CDR2: SGHTA, FQGTGA. The CDR3 has 14 residues. V was shortened by 5 bases and J by 5 bases, with 13 bases between the two germline ends. The CDR3 sequence is CASSPTGMDNEQFF. The CDR3 bases are TGTGCCAGCAGCCCCACCGGGATGGACAATGAGCAGTTCTTC.

This sequence joins TRBV2 and TRBJ1-3; TRBD1 matches 8 bases. V was pared by 5 bases and J by 2 bases, with 2 bases of the junction left unmatched. The CDR3 runs to 14 residues. Germline lookup yields CDR1 SNHLY and CDR2 FYNNEI. The CDR3 reads CASSRTGTGNTIYF. In nucleotides, the CDR3 is TGTGCCAGCAGTCGGACAGGGACTGGAAACACCATATATTTT. The full variable domain, completed using reference TRBV2 and TRBJ1-3, is EPEVTQTPSHQVTQMGQEVILRCVPISNHLYFYWYRQILGQKVEFLVSFYNNEISEKSEIFDDQFSVERPDGSNFTLKIRSTKLEDSAMYFCASSRTGTGNTIYFGEGSWLTVV.

V gene TRBV6-1 combines with J gene TRBJ2-7; D is ambiguous. The germline CDR1 and CDR2 sequences are MNHNS and SASEGT. Trimming took off 5 bases at V and 3 bases at J, with 8 bases between the two ends. This CDR3 comprises 12 residues. The CDR3 DNA reads TGTGCCAGCAGTCCGACCGGCTACGAGCAGTACTTC. This gives the protein CASSPTGYEQYF.

The rearrangement uses TRBV5-1 and TRBJ2-2, with 9 bases lining up with TRBD2. V was clipped by 3 bases and J by 2 bases; unmatched bases: 5. Germline V gene lookup returns CDR1 SGHRS and CDR2 YFSETQ. The CDR3 is 16 residues long. CDR3 loop: CASSWRLAVNTGELFF. CDR3 DNA sequence: TGCGCCAGCAGCTGGCGACTAGCGGTTAACACCGGGGAGCTGTTTTTT. Full variable domain (rest looked up from reference TRBV5-1 and TRBJ2-2): KAGVTQTPRYLIKTRGQQVTLSCSPISGHRSVSWYQQTPGQGLQFLFEYFSETQRNKGNFPGRFSGRQFSNSRSEMNVSTLELGDSALYLCASSWRLAVNTGELFFGEGSRLTVL.

The chain recombines TRBV30 with TRBJ1-1; a weak D match, TRBD1 (5 bases). Looked up from germline, CDR1 is GTSNPN and CDR2 is SVGIG (reference sequence). Deletions cut 8 bases from V and 0 bases from J, with 13 bases between. The CDR3 contains 13 residues. The CDR3 sequence: CAAQRTLNTEAFF. The CDR3 DNA is TGTGCCGCCCAAAGGACACTGAACACTGAAGCTTTCTTT.

The gene calls are TRBV4-1 and TRBJ1-1, with D possibly TRBD1 on 5 matching bases. V gave up 0 bases and J gave up 5 bases, with 13 bases separating them. The CDR3 consists of 15 residues. Germline CDR1 is MGHRA and CDR2 is YSYEKL. CDR3 protein: CASSQDSGAGTEAFF. CDR3 nucleotide sequence: TGCGCCAGCAGCCAAGATTCCGGGGCTGGTACTGAAGCTTTCTTT.

This clone has more than one count but fewer than ten. V usage is TRBV6-1 and J usage is TRBJ2-7; 9 bases are shared with TRBD1. V lost 7 bases and J lost 7; bases outside the gene matches: 14. Looked up from germline, CDR1 is MNHNS and CDR2 is SASEGT. This CDR3 has 15 amino acids. The chain's CDR3 is CASTASRTGVEEQYF. The CDR3 DNA follows: TGTGCCAGCACCGCGAGCCGGACAGGGGTTGAAGAGCAGTACTTC.

V gene TRBV6-5 combines with J gene TRBJ2-7; unclear D gene. V lost 5 bases, J lost 3 bases, and 5 bases lay in between. This CDR3 comprises 11 residues. Per germline, CDR1 MNHEY and CDR2 SVGAGI. The chain's CDR3 is CASSGYYEQYF. The CDR3, as DNA: TGTGCCAGCAGTGGGTACTACGAGCAGTACTTC.

The gene calls are TRBV12-5 and TRBJ2-7; possibly TRBD1 for D (5 bases). The CDR3 totals 14 residues. Per the germline V gene, CDR1 is LGHNT and CDR2 is FRNRAP. Trimming took off 1 base at V and 4 bases at J, with 11 bases between the two ends. The DNA for the CDR3 is TGTGCTAGTGGTTTGGGTCAGGGTGGGTACGAGCAGTACTTC. Translation: CASGLGQGGYEQYF.

The V call is TRBV5-4, the J call TRBJ1-1; D is perhaps TRBD1 (5 bases). Looked up from germline, CDR1 is SGHNT and CDR2 is YYREEE (reference sequence). This CDR3 is built from 15 residues. The V and J ends lost 0 bases and 1 base respectively, with 10 bases between them. The CDR3, as DNA: TGTGCCAGCAGCTTGGAAGGGGCGAGGAACACTGAAGCTTTCTTT. This gives the protein CASSLEGARNTEAFF.

The genes are TRBV18 and TRBJ1-1, with TRBD1 identical over 9 bases. CDR1 is KGHSH and CDR2 is LQKENI in the germline V gene. J gave up 2 bases and V 6 bases, and 1 base lay outside the gene matches. The length of the CDR3 is 13 residues. The CDR3 loop is CASSTGGNTEAFF. The CDR3 region has the DNA TGTGCCAGCTCGACAGGGGGTAACACTGAAGCTTTCTTT.